The 31 T cell receptor beta chains reported below all come from one sample, sequenced in a study of T cell changes during pregnancy in multiple sclerosis. The repertoire was sequenced with immunoSEQ multiplex PCR; TCRdb's copy has only in-frame clones and lacks some. The table records roughly 72,000 clones, around 90% of them present only once. The sequences come from peripheral blood, collected in the first trimester of pregnancy. Source of these receptors: a female donor in good health, enrolled as a control in a pregnancy study.

The chain joins TRBV27 to TRBJ2-7; TRBD2 might be the D (7 bases). This CDR3 contains 13 residues. CDR1 MNHEY and CDR2 SMNVEV come from the germline V gene (reference sequence). Trimming stripped 6 bases from V and 7 bases from J, with 16 bases between. The CDR3: CASSRGGAREQYF. The CDR3 DNA is TGTGCCAGCAGCCGAGGGGGGGCGCGGGAGCAGTACTTC.

This clone was picked up one time. The rearrangement joins TRBV7-9 to TRBJ2-7, with a weak D call TRBD1 (6 bases). V was cut by 6 bases and J by 5 bases, with 14 bases left in between. The CDR3 length is 13 residues. Germline CDR1 reads SEHNR; CDR2 reads FQNEAQ (reference sequence). For the CDR3, the DNA is TGTGCCAGCAGAGGGGGTGCCGGCCACGAGCAGTACTTC. Its translation: CASRGGAGHEQYF.

The chain uses TRBV11-3 and TRBJ2-2, with 8 nucleotides matching TRBD1. The CDR3 covers 15 residues. Unmatched junction bases numbered 2, after V lost 4 bases and J lost 1 base. Germline CDR1 is SGHNT and CDR2 is YENEEA. CDR3 region: CASSSGTGNTGELFF. The CDR3 DNA sequence: TGTGCCAGCAGCTCCGGGACAGGGAACACCGGGGAGCTGTTTTTT.

CDR3 coding DNA: TGCGCCAGCAGCCTCAATGCGGAAGAGACCCAGTACTTC. It encodes CASSLNAEETQYF. The chain has TRBV5-1 and TRBJ2-5; unclear D gene. Germline V lookup: CDR1 SGHRS, CDR2 YFSETQ. The CDR3 length is 13 residues. The germline V and J ends were trimmed by 4 bases and 3 bases, with 10 bases remaining between them.

The V call is TRBV5-1, the J call TRBJ1-2; possible D gene TRBD1, 5 bases. The V gene lost 7 bases and the J gene lost 5 bases, with 15 bases spanning the gap. The CDR3 totals 13 residues. Germline V lookup: CDR1 SGHRS, CDR2 YFSETQ. CDR3 in DNA: TGCGCCAGCGGGGGGGGTATGAGTTATGGCTACACCTTC. Protein product: CASGGGMSYGYTF.

The chain carries TRBV7-2 and TRBJ1-4, with D tentatively TRBD1 (5 bases). The CDR3 has 15 amino acids. Trimming removed 2 bases from V and 7 bases from J, with 14 bases in between. Germline CDR1 is SGHTA and CDR2 is FQGNSA. The chain's CDR3 is CASSLSSREGEKLFF. CDR3 DNA: TGTGCCAGCAGCTTAAGCAGCAGGGAGGGTGAAAAACTGTTTTTT. Full variable domain (outside the CDR3, taken from reference TRBV7-2 and TRBJ1-4): GAGVSQSPSNKVTEKGKDVELRCDPISGHTALYWYRQSLGQGLEFLIYFQGNSAPDKSGLPSDRFSAERTGGSVSTLTIQRTQQEDSAVYLCASSLSSREGEKLFFGSGTQLSVL.

The rearrangement links TRBV4-3 to TRBJ2-5; a possible D gene is TRBD1 (5 bases). Trimming took 0 bases from V and 3 from J, leaving 8 bases between them. CDR1 and CDR2 (germline): LGHNA, YSLEER. CDR3 length equals 14 residues. CDR3 bases: TGCGCCAGCAGCCAAGACCAGGGAAAAGAGACCCAGTACTTC. It encodes CASSQDQGKETQYF.

In this sample, this clone turned up a few times. The rearrangement links TRBV2 to TRBJ2-7; weak D call: TRBD2 (6 bases). CDR3 length: 14 residues. Germline V gene sequence: CDR1 SNHLY, CDR2 FYNNEI. The germline V and J ends were trimmed by 6 bases and 1 base, with 13 bases remaining between them. CDR3 sequence reads: CASRPGAGSYEQYF. The CDR3 region has the DNA TGTGCCAGCAGGCCGGGAGCTGGGTCCTACGAGCAGTACTTC.

The CDR3 nucleotides read TGTGCCAGCAGTACGAGACAGGGGGCGGGGGAGACCCAGTACTTC. The encoded protein is CASSTRQGAGETQYF. The V call is TRBV28, the J call TRBJ2-5, with 10 bases lining up with TRBD1. Germline-derived CDR1 and CDR2 are MDHEN and SYDVKM. The V segment lost 5 bases and the J segment 5 bases; nucleotides outside the gene matches: 8. This CDR3 is 15 amino acids long.

The chain joins TRBV30 to TRBJ2-1; 14 bases line up with TRBD2. CDR1 is GTSNPN and CDR2 is SVGIG in the germline V gene (reference sequence). This CDR3 is 17 amino acids long. After removal of 3 bases from V and 5 bases from J, the junction contained 9 bases not matched to a gene. CDR3 region: CAWRVTSGREIDNEQFF. DNA of the CDR3: TGTGCCTGGAGGGTGACTAGCGGGAGGGAAATAGACAATGAGCAGTTCTTC.

The genes are TRBV19 and TRBJ2-3, with 8 bases identical to TRBD2. The CDR3 runs 15 residues. CDR1 and CDR2 (germline): LNHDA, SQIVND (reference sequence). The J segment lost 13 bases and the V segment lost 3 bases, leaving 15 bases of the junction unmatched. The CDR3: CASSIQGGLASKKYF. In DNA, the CDR3 is TGTGCCAGTAGTATCCAGGGAGGACTAGCCTCAAAGAAGTATTTT.

V usage is TRBV10-3 and J usage is TRBJ1-1; D is perhaps TRBD1 (5 bases). Germline loops: CDR1 ENHRY, CDR2 SYGVKD. V dropped 0 bases and J dropped 1 base, with 6 bases sitting between them. The CDR3 spans 14 residues. The CDR3 sequence: CAISESQGNTEAFF. The CDR3 nucleotides are TGTGCCATCAGTGAGTCTCAGGGGAACACTGAAGCTTTCTTT.

The rearrangement uses TRBV7-9 and TRBJ2-7; 7 bases line up with TRBD1. The CDR3 length is 13 residues. Germline V CDR1 and CDR2: SEHNR, FQNEAQ (reference sequence). V was clipped by 5 bases and J by 3 bases; unmatched bases: 4. CDR3 loop: CASSRTGYYEQYF. The CDR3 coding sequence is TGTGCCAGCAGCCGGACAGGATACTACGAGCAGTACTTC.

V is TRBV2 and J is TRBJ1-2, with D tentatively TRBD1 (5 bases). Germline V CDR1 and CDR2: SNHLY, FYNNEI. Deletions cut 1 base from V and 4 bases from J, with 13 bases between. This CDR3 is 15 amino acids long. CDR3 region: CASSEGAGKAYGYTF. The DNA for the CDR3 is TGTGCCAGCAGTGAAGGGGCAGGGAAAGCCTATGGCTACACCTTC.

The chain employs TRBV4-3 and TRBJ1-6, with 10 nucleotides matching TRBD1. The V gene end was trimmed by 1 base and the J gene end by 5 bases; junction bases not matched to a gene: 2. The CDR3 is made up of 16 amino acids. Germline loops: CDR1 LGHNA, CDR2 YSLEER. CDR3 sequence (DNA): TGCGCCAGCAGCCAAGGCGGGACAGGGGATAATTCACCCCTCCACTTT. Amino acid sequence: CASSQGGTGDNSPLHF.

J is TRBJ2-1 and V is TRBV5-1; tentatively, D is TRBD2 (6 bases). The V gene's germline CDR1 is SGHRS and CDR2 YFSETQ. V gave up 1 base and J gave up 6 bases, with 14 bases separating them. This CDR3 has 15 amino acids. The CDR3 DNA reads TGCGCCAGCAGCTTGCGGGAGCGGCCGAGCAATGAGCAGTTCTTC. Amino acids: CASSLRERPSNEQFF.

J is TRBJ2-1 and V is TRBV28, with 11 bases aligning to TRBD1. The CDR3 sequence is 17 residues long. The germline V gene has CDR1 MDHEN and CDR2 SYDVKM. V dropped 5 bases and J dropped 5; count of bases not matched to a gene: 11. This chain's CDR3 is CASSASGTGGRNNEQFF. As DNA, the CDR3 is TGTGCCAGCAGTGCAAGCGGGACAGGGGGAAGGAACAATGAGCAGTTCTTC.

Comment on this clone: The sample carries other DNA sequences with the same CDR3. This rearrangement joins TRBV6-4 to TRBJ2-1; 13 positions agree with TRBD2. CDR1 and CDR2 from the germline V gene are MRHNA and SNTAGT. The length of the CDR3 is 14 residues. Trimming at V came to 4 bases and at J to 7 bases, leaving 1 base not matched to a gene. The CDR3 loop is CASSGLAGGNEQFF. In nucleotides, the CDR3 is TGTGCCAGCAGTGGACTAGCGGGAGGAAATGAGCAGTTCTTC.

Of note for this clone: Other DNA sequences within the sample encode an identical CDR3. This chain connects TRBV7-9 to TRBJ2-7; 8 positions match TRBD1. V shed 5 bases and J 3 bases; nucleotides not matched to a gene: 6. The CDR3 covers 14 residues. The germline CDR1 and CDR2 sequences are SEHNR and FQNEAQ (reference sequence). The CDR3 DNA reads TGTGCCAGCAGCCATGGACAGGGTGTCTACGAGCAGTACTTC. It is translated as CASSHGQGVYEQYF.

The V gene is TRBV5-1, the J gene TRBJ2-1, with TRBD2 matching over 13 bases. The CDR3 runs 21 residues. From germline, CDR1 is SGHRS and CDR2 YFSETQ. After removal of 4 bases from V and 8 bases from J, the junction contained 24 bases not matched to a gene. The CDR3 here is CASSAESGLAGVLRVLHEQFF. The CDR3 DNA follows: TGCGCCAGCAGCGCAGAATCCGGACTAGCGGGGGTCTTGCGCGTGTTGCATGAGCAGTTCTTC.

This chain joins TRBV28 and TRBJ1-6, with 10 bases aligning to TRBD1. The CDR3 loop spans 15 amino acids. Germline CDR1 MDHEN, CDR2 SYDVKM. V was pared by 6 bases and J by 7 bases, with 6 bases of the junction left unmatched. CDR3 bases: TGTGCCAGCAGGCCTGACAGGGGGCGGAATTCACCCCTCCACTTT. Amino acid sequence: CASRPDRGRNSPLHF.

The chain is built from TRBV30 and TRBJ1-2; D gene uncertain. The CDR3 is 14 amino acids. Trimming removed 4 bases at V and 4 bases at J, with 16 bases between. Germline assignment: CDR1 GTSNPN and CDR2 SVGIG (reference sequence). DNA of the CDR3: TGTGCCTGGAATAAGGGAGGCGACGGCTATGGCTACACCTTC. This encodes CAWNKGGDGYGYTF.

This clone was seen only a few times. The chain carries TRBV4-2 and TRBJ2-7, with no clear D. The germline V gene encodes CDR1 LGHNA and CDR2 YNFKEQ. This CDR3 spans 14 amino acids. V lost 4 bases and J 6 bases, leaving 16 bases between the germline ends. CDR3 sequence reads: CASSPRLLGGEQYF. In DNA form, the CDR3 reads TGTGCCAGCAGCCCTAGGCTCCTCGGCGGCGAGCAGTACTTC.

The rearrangement uses TRBV6-5 and TRBJ2-3; TRBD2 agrees at 9 bases. CDR1 MNHEY and CDR2 SVGAGI come from the germline V gene. Trimming took 6 bases from V and 4 from J; bases not matched to a gene: 5. CDR3 length equals 14 residues. CDR3 in DNA: TGTGCCAGCAGGGGGCGGGGGGGCCCAGATACGCAGTATTTT. Translating gives CASRGRGGPDTQYF.

The sample holds a few counts of this clone. The V gene is TRBV4-1, the J gene TRBJ1-1, with unresolved D. The CDR3 has 14 amino acids. V was clipped by 0 bases and J by 1 base, with 6 bases between them. Germline CDR1 and CDR2: MGHRA and YSYEKL. This chain's CDR3 is CASSQDHGNTEAFF. The CDR3 DNA is TGCGCCAGCAGCCAAGATCACGGGAACACTGAAGCTTTCTTT.

This clone was counted once. In DNA form, the CDR3 reads TGTGCCAGCAGCTTGGGCAGGGCATACGAGCAGTACTTC. Amino acid sequence: CASSLGRAYEQYF. The chain recombines TRBV5-4 with TRBJ2-7, with D maybe TRBD1 (5 bases). CDR1 and CDR2 (germline): SGHNT, YYREEE (reference sequence). The CDR3 length is 13 residues. Trimming stripped 0 bases from V and 4 bases from J, with 8 bases between. The full variable domain, rest sourced from reference TRBV5-4 and TRBJ2-7, is ETGVTQSPTHLIKTRGQQVTLRCSSQSGHNTVSWYQQALGQGPQFIFQYYREEENGRGNFPPRFSGLQFPNYSSELNVNALELDDSALYLCASSLGRAYEQYFGPGTRLTVT.

This clone is a singleton in its sample. J is TRBJ2-1 and V is TRBV11-2, with D perhaps TRBD2 (5 bases). The V end lost 2 bases, the J end lost 12 bases, and 26 bases lay between the germline ends. CDR1 SGHAT and CDR2 FQNNGV come from the germline V gene. The CDR3 covers 17 residues. The CDR3 DNA reads as TGTGCCAGCAGCTTACAAGAGCAAACCCGGGGAAAGGAATCGCAGTTCTTC. It yields the protein CASSLQEQTRGKESQFF.

The gene calls are TRBV6-5 and TRBJ1-3; 8 positions match TRBD1. J lost 1 base, V lost 8 bases, and 7 bases had no gene match. The CDR3 is made up of 15 amino acids. CDR1 and CDR2 (germline): MNHEY, SVGAGI. CDR3 region: CASGADRESGNTIYF. For the CDR3, the DNA is TGTGCCAGCGGGGCGGACAGGGAGTCTGGAAACACCATATATTTT.

About this clone itself: This CDR3 is also generated by other DNA sequences in the sample. The gene calls are TRBV18 and TRBJ2-5; the match to TRBD1 covers 8 bases. V shed 3 bases, J shed 2 bases, and the junction held 2 bases outside the gene matches. This CDR3 comprises 14 residues. Per the germline V gene, CDR1 is KGHSH and CDR2 is LQKENI. For the CDR3, the DNA is TGTGCCAGCTCACCGGGGACAGGACAAGAGACCCAGTACTTC. It translates to CASSPGTGQETQYF.

The CDR3 region has the DNA TGTGCCGTCGGGGGGGGACTAGAGTACAATGAGCAGTTCTTC. Protein sequence: CAVGGGLEYNEQFF. The chain joins TRBV7-2 to TRBJ2-1, with 8 bases aligning to TRBD2. Germline V gene data show CDR1 as SGHTA and CDR2 as FQGNSA. The CDR3 extends over 14 amino acids. After removal of 11 bases from V and 4 bases from J, the junction contained 10 bases not matched to a gene.

DNA of the CDR3: TGTGCCAGCAGGACTCAGGGACAGGGATTCACTGAAGCTTTCTTT. It yields the protein CASRTQGQGFTEAFF. The gene calls are TRBV6-5 and TRBJ1-1, with 9 positions matching TRBD1. The CDR3 sequence is 15 residues long. Trimming cost V 6 bases and J 4 bases; bases outside gene matches: 9. Germline lookup yields CDR1 MNHEY and CDR2 SVGAGI.